Included here is one T cell receptor (beta chain) sequence, with context. Its antigen is unknown. With 60 Vbeta and 13 Jbeta primers, the PCR was carried out. The table came from immunoSEQ multiplex PCR; TCRdb's copy has only in-frame clones and leaves some out. This sample has some 160,000 clones; 85% occur once, and the top ten carry about 2.5%. The sample comes from a study of cytomegalovirus exposure and HLA in healthy donors. Study conclusions and caveats: Investigators reported under 200 TCR beta chains as tied to cytomegalovirus.

Trimming removed 1 base at V and 0 bases at J, with 4 bases between. The length of the CDR3 is 14 residues. Germline V gives CDR1 MGHRA, CDR2 YSYEKL. Material: PBMCs. This clonotype originated in a man aged 25-45 years in good health and CMV-seropositive. The chain is built from TRBV4-1 and TRBJ1-5; no clear D gene. The CDR3 DNA reads as TGCGCCAGCAGCCAAGTTAATAGCAATCAGCCCCAGCATTTT. Protein sequence: CASSQVNSNQPQHF.